The table lists the clone carrying this T cell receptor (beta chain) with many counts. As yet, its antigen is unknown. Samples came from axillary lymph nodes draining the breast cancer. The sample belongs to a study of breast tumors, draining lymph nodes, adjacent tissues. Study-level results: Tumor and nontumor repertoires were significantly more similar in luminal-like than in basal-like breast cancer.

Each CDR3 protein is one row after TCRdb ran MiXCR on the multiplex PCR reads. The sample includes about 230,000 distinct CDR3 sequences, about a third of them seen just once. Germline-derived CDR1 and CDR2 are MNHEY and SVGEGT. Trimming stripped 3 bases from V and 1 base from J, with 16 bases between. This CDR3 is built from 17 residues. The chain has TRBV6-2 or TRBV6-3 and TRBJ1-3, with D possibly TRBD1 on 5 matching bases. The material sequenced was axillary lymph node tissue. The clonotype originates from a female donor with breast cancer. Some clones in this sample may be carry-over from other donors' samples. In DNA form, the CDR3 reads TGTGCCAGCAGTTATGGTGAAGGACACGCGTCTGGAAACACCATATATTTT. It is translated as CASSYGEGHASGNTIYF.